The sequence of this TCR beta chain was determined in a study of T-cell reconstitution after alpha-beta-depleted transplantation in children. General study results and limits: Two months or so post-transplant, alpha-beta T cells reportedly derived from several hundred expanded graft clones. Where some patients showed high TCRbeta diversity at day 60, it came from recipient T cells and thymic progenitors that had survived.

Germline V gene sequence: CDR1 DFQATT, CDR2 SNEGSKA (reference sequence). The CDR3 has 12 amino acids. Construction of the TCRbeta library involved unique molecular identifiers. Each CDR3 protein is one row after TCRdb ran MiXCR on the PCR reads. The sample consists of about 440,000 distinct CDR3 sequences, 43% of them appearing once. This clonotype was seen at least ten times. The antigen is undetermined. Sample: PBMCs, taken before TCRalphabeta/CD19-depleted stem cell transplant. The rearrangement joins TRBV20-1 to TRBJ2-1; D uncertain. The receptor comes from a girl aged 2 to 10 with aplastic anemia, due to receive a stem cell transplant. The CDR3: CSSPLDYNEQFF. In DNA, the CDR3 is TGCAGCAGCCCGCTGGATTACAATGAGCAGTTCTTC.